The 32 T cell receptor beta chains presented below share a single source sample, sequenced in a study of technical replicates of blood from a handful of donors listed by TCRdb under 2017. Libraries came from the immunoSEQ multiplex PCR assay. The source is immuneACCESS, and TCRdb retained only in-frame sequences with V and J called. Part of the clones is not carried over; for the studies checked, unresolved V genes explain less than half of this, and the remainder is unexplained. The sample contains under 95,000 clones, 90% to 95% of them found a single time. The ten largest clones represent under 0.45% of the sample. The sample consisted of T cells isolated from PBMCs. These receptors came from a human donor in good health. Some clones in this sample may be carry-over from other donors' samples.

The J gene is TRBJ2-5, the V gene TRBV23-1; 8 nucleotides match TRBD1. TRBV23-1 is reported as an ORF; its role is uncertain. The CDR3 contains 15 residues. After removal of 4 bases from V and 5 bases from J, the junction contained 9 bases not matched to a gene. The CDR3 DNA reads TGCGCCAGCAGTCCTTTGACAGGGGCGCGGGAGACCCAGTACTTC. Translated, it gives CASSPLTGARETQYF.

The genes are TRBV9 and TRBJ2-2; TRBD1 aligns across 10 bases. CDR3 size: 16 residues. From germline, CDR1 is SGDLS and CDR2 YYNGEE. The ends lost 1 base at V and 2 bases at J; junction bases unmatched: 2. CDR3 residues: CASSVRTGGNTGELFF. The CDR3, as DNA: TGTGCCAGCAGCGTACGGACAGGGGGAAACACCGGGGAGCTGTTTTTT. Variable domain in full (rest from reference TRBV9 and TRBJ2-2): DSGVTQTPKHLITATGQRVTLRCSPRSGDLSVYWYQQSLDQGLQFLIQYYNGEERAKGNILERFSAQQFPDLHSELNLSSLELGDSALYFCASSVRTGGNTGELFFGEGSRLTVL.

The chain carries TRBV7-2 and TRBJ2-7, with 9 bases that match TRBD1. The V and J ends lost 5 bases and 2 bases, in that order; junction bases with no gene match: 16. Per germline, CDR1 SGHTA and CDR2 FQGNSA. The CDR3 loop spans 18 amino acids. CDR3 nucleotides: TGTGCCAGCAGCCCCAACCCTAATTACGGGACAGGGACCTACGAGCAGTACTTC. This gives the protein CASSPNPNYGTGTYEQYF.

This rearrangement joins TRBV29-1 to TRBJ1-2; possible D gene TRBD1, 5 bases. CDR1 is SQVTM, CDR2 ANQGSEA, per germline. Trimming removed 0 bases from V and 7 bases from J, with 15 bases in between. The CDR3 extends over 14 amino acids. The CDR3 region is CSVEDRSGDVGYTF. The DNA for the CDR3 is TGCAGCGTTGAAGATCGGTCGGGGGACGTTGGCTACACCTTC.

The V and J genes are TRBV7-9 and TRBJ2-7; D remains ambiguous. The CDR3 totals 15 residues. Per the germline V gene, CDR1 is SEHNR and CDR2 is FQNEAQ (reference sequence). V shed 2 bases and J shed 1 base, with 12 bases lying between them. The CDR3 nucleotides read TGTGCCAGCAGCTTACCGTCTGGCGGATCCTACGAGCAGTACTTC. Protein product: CASSLPSGGSYEQYF.

This clone was recorded only once. The chain is built from TRBV7-9 and TRBJ1-1, with D possibly TRBD1 on 6 matching bases. This CDR3 region has 19 residues. V was pared by 5 bases and J by 7 bases, with 32 bases between. Germline CDR1 is SEHNR and CDR2 is FQNEAQ (reference sequence). The CDR3 protein is CASSHIALLRVGAQHEAFF. In DNA, the CDR3 is TGTGCCAGCAGCCATATAGCGCTTCTAAGAGTGGGGGCCCAGCATGAAGCTTTCTTT.

As DNA, the CDR3 is TGCGCCAGCAGCCAAGGGGCCCTATGGACCGGGGAGCTGTTTTTT. Translated, it gives CASSQGALWTGELFF. The rearrangement joins TRBV4-1 to TRBJ2-2; D call uncertain. V was cut by 1 base and J by 5 bases, with 11 bases left in between. Germline V gene sequence: CDR1 MGHRA, CDR2 YSYEKL. This CDR3 comprises 15 residues.

The chain links TRBV7-3 to TRBJ1-2; TRBD1 agrees at 11 bases. This CDR3 spans 18 amino acids. V lost 4 bases, J lost 4 bases, and 14 bases stayed unmatched. CDR1 is SGHTA, CDR2 FQGTGA, per germline. CDR3 DNA sequence: TGTGCCAGCAGCTCTACACCGGGACAGGGGGTTAAGGTCTATGGCTACACCTTC. This sequence encodes CASSSTPGQGVKVYGYTF.

The chain employs TRBV28 and TRBJ2-5; TRBD2 agrees at 11 bases. The V gene's germline CDR1 is MDHEN and CDR2 SYDVKM. The trim removed 8 bases at V and 4 bases at J, leaving 6 bases unmatched. This CDR3 contains 14 residues. The CDR3 region is CASGYLAGGETQYF. The CDR3 bases are TGTGCCAGCGGCTACCTAGCGGGAGGAGAGACCCAGTACTTC.

The CDR3 bases are TGTGCCAGCAGGGAACAGTGGGACACTGAAGCTTTCTTT. Translating it yields CASREQWDTEAFF. This chain connects TRBV6-6 to TRBJ1-1; no definite D call. CDR1 and CDR2 from the germline V gene are MNHNY and SVGAGI (reference sequence). V was pared by 6 bases and J by 3 bases, with 11 bases between. The CDR3 has 13 residues.

V usage is TRBV25-1 and J usage is TRBJ1-1; D not certain. Trimming shortened V by 4 bases and J by 6 bases, and 12 bases separated the two germline ends. Germline CDR1 and CDR2: MGHDK and SYGVNS. The CDR3 spans 13 residues. CDR3 in DNA: TGTGCCAGCAGTGGTAACAGTATAGCTGAAGCTTTCTTT. Translation gives CASSGNSIAEAFF.

This chain connects TRBV19 to TRBJ2-2; 8 bases agree with TRBD2. V shed 7 bases and J 4 bases; nucleotides not matched to a gene: 8. The CDR3 has 15 amino acids. The V gene's germline CDR1 is LNHDA and CDR2 SQIVND (reference sequence). CDR3 sequence (DNA): TGTGCCAGTAATAGGGCGGGGGGATCCACCGGGGAGCTGTTTTTT. Protein: CASNRAGGSTGELFF.

The DNA of the CDR3 is TGCGCCAGCAGGCCAGGGGACTACAATGAGCAGTTCTTC. This codes for CASRPGDYNEQFF. The gene calls are TRBV5-1 and TRBJ2-1; TRBD1 is a possible D gene (6 bases). V was clipped by 5 bases and J by 3 bases, with 9 bases between them. This CDR3 spans 13 amino acids. CDR1 and CDR2 from the germline V gene are SGHRS and YFSETQ.

The chain joins TRBV5-4 to TRBJ1-4; tentatively, D is TRBD1 (5 bases). Trimming cost V 4 bases and J 6 bases, with 16 bases left between them. This CDR3 is 15 amino acids long. Germline V gene sequence: CDR1 SGHNT, CDR2 YYREEE (reference sequence). The DNA for the CDR3 is TGTGCCAGCAGCCTTATCGGGACGGGGGATGAAAAACTGTTTTTT. Its translation: CASSLIGTGDEKLFF.

This chain uses TRBV5-1 with TRBJ1-1; D gene uncertain. Trimming shortened V by 4 bases and J by 1 base, and 8 bases separated the two germline ends. This CDR3 comprises 13 residues. Germline V gene sequence: CDR1 SGHRS, CDR2 YFSETQ. The CDR3 nucleotides read TGCGCCAGCAGCAGTTCAGAGAACACTGAAGCTTTCTTT. Encoded protein: CASSSSENTEAFF.

The chain carries TRBV12-5 and TRBJ1-5; no firm D call. Trimming left V 0 bases short and J 2 bases short, with 20 bases between. The CDR3 length is 19 residues. In germline, CDR1 is LGHNT, CDR2 FRNRAP. The CDR3 DNA sequence: TGTGCTAGTGGTTTGGTACAGTTTCAGGAGGGTGCGGGCAATCAGCCCCAGCATTTT. Its translation: CASGLVQFQEGAGNQPQHF.

This clone occurred once. This chain connects TRBV28 to TRBJ2-1, with 13 positions matching TRBD2. CDR3 length: 15 amino acids. CDR1 and CDR2 (germline): MDHEN, SYDVKM. V was pared by 5 bases and J by 10 bases, with 8 bases of the junction left unmatched. The CDR3 sequence: CASSPGLAGELEQFF. The DNA of the CDR3 is TGTGCCAGCAGTCCTGGACTAGCGGGAGAATTGGAGCAGTTCTTC.

The CDR3 region has the DNA TGTGCCAGCAGCCGTTTTGGCAGGACATCGTACGAGCAGTACTTC. Translation: CASSRFGRTSYEQYF. The chain combines TRBV14 with TRBJ2-7, with D perhaps matching TRBD1 (5 bases). In germline, CDR1 is SGHDN, CDR2 FVKESK. The CDR3 is 15 amino acids. Trimming took 4 bases from V and 4 from J, leaving 17 bases between them.

The chain couples TRBV7-2 to TRBJ2-5, with D hard to call. Germline CDR1 is SGHTA and CDR2 is FQGNSA. This CDR3 contains 16 residues. Trimming took 0 bases from V and 2 from J, leaving 13 bases between them. The CDR3: CASSLAFLLEQETQYF. The CDR3 region has the DNA TGTGCCAGCAGCTTAGCCTTCTTGCTAGAGCAAGAGACCCAGTACTTC.

Worth noting for this clone: At one boundary the junction diverges from the germline segment, which might be a read error. The J gene is TRBJ2-7, the V gene TRBV13; D assignment may be TRBD1 or TRBD2 (6 bases each). Looked up from germline, CDR1 is PRHDT and CDR2 is FYEKMQ (reference sequence). This CDR3 is 14 amino acids long. CDR3 DNA: TGTGCCAGCAGCATAGGGGGGAGCTCCTACGAGCAGTACTTC. Translation: CASSIGGSSYEQYF.

The chain couples TRBV28 to TRBJ1-1, with 8 bases fitting TRBD1. The CDR3 is 14 residues long. V shed 4 bases, J shed 1 base, and the junction held 2 bases outside the gene matches. CDR1 is MDHEN, CDR2 SYDVKM, per germline. The CDR3 spells CASSSTGENTEAFF. In nucleotides, the CDR3 is TGTGCCAGCAGTTCGACAGGGGAGAACACTGAAGCTTTCTTT.

The chain recombines TRBV28 with TRBJ2-7, with 7 bases fitting TRBD1. CDR3 size: 15 residues. CDR1 is MDHEN, CDR2 SYDVKM, per germline. V was clipped by 2 bases and J by 5 bases; unmatched bases: 9. CDR3 residues: CASSLPSYRGNEQYF. The CDR3 nucleotides read TGTGCCAGCAGTTTACCCTCTTACAGGGGCAACGAGCAGTACTTC.

The rearrangement joins TRBV15 to TRBJ2-1, with D possibly TRBD1 on 6 matching bases. V gave up 0 bases and J gave up 9 bases, with 9 bases separating them. The CDR3 consists of 13 residues. The germline V gene has CDR1 LNHNV and CDR2 YYDKDF (reference sequence). The CDR3 nucleotides read TGTGCCACCAGCAGAGACCTGGGGGCTGAGCAGTTCTTC. This encodes CATSRDLGAEQFF.

The chain uses TRBV27 and TRBJ2-3; 7 bases match TRBD1. From germline, CDR1 is MNHEY and CDR2 SMNVEV (reference sequence). CDR3 length equals 14 residues. V lost 6 bases, J lost 2 bases, and 5 bases stayed unmatched. The CDR3 coding sequence is TGTGCCAGCAGGGGACAGCTTTACACAGATACGCAGTATTTT. This translates into CASRGQLYTDTQYF.

V gene TRBV19 combines with J gene TRBJ2-7; the D gene is possibly TRBD1 (6 bases). CDR3 length: 15 amino acids. Trimming cost V 4 bases and J 0 bases, with 13 bases left between them. Per germline, CDR1 LNHDA and CDR2 SQIVND (reference sequence). The CDR3 protein is CASSSSRDTSYEQYF. The CDR3 nucleotides read TGTGCCAGTAGTAGTTCCCGGGACACCTCCTACGAGCAGTACTTC. Based on the CDR3 plus reference TRBV19 and TRBJ2-7, the full variable domain is DGGITQSPKYLFRKEGQNVTLSCEQNLNHDAMYWYRQDPGQGLRLIYYSQIVNDFQKGDIAEGYSVSREKKESFPLTVTSAQKNPTAFYLCASSSSRDTSYEQYFGPGTRLTVT.

The gene calls are TRBV27 and TRBJ2-1; the match to TRBD2 covers 10 bases. CDR1 is MNHEY and CDR2 is SMNVEV in the germline V gene (reference sequence). The junction had 3 bases not matched to a gene; V was cut back by 5 bases and J by 2 bases. This CDR3 is 15 amino acids long. The DNA for the CDR3 is TGTGCCAGCAGTGGCCTAGCGGGAGCCTACAATGAGCAGTTCTTC. Residues: CASSGLAGAYNEQFF.

This chain links TRBV5-4 with TRBJ1-3; 10 bases align to TRBD1. J was trimmed by 0 bases and V by 3 bases; bases with no gene match: 9. The CDR3 has 18 residues. Germline lookup yields CDR1 SGHNT and CDR2 YYREEE (reference sequence). The CDR3 DNA reads TGTGCCAGCAGCTCGACAGGGGGCAAATCTTACTCTGGAAACACCATATATTTT. Its translation is CASSSTGGKSYSGNTIYF.

The chain recombines TRBV9 with TRBJ2-5, with D tentatively TRBD1 (6 bases). Germline V gene sequence: CDR1 SGDLS, CDR2 YYNGEE. The CDR3 extends over 14 amino acids. V gave up 3 bases and J gave up 2 bases, with 11 bases separating them. CDR3 in amino acids: CASSADSSQETQYF. CDR3 coding DNA: TGTGCCAGCAGCGCGGACAGCTCTCAAGAGACCCAGTACTTC. Looking up the rest from reference TRBV9 and TRBJ2-5 gives the full variable domain: DSGVTQTPKHLITATGQRVTLRCSPRSGDLSVYWYQQSLDQGLQFLIQYYNGEERAKGNILERFSAQQFPDLHSELNLSSLELGDSALYFCASSADSSQETQYFGPGTRLLVL.

The chain recombines TRBV4-1 with TRBJ2-7; possible D gene TRBD2, 6 bases. The CDR3 runs to 16 residues. V lost 2 bases and J 5 bases, leaving 19 bases between the germline ends. Germline V gene data show CDR1 as MGHRA and CDR2 as YSYEKL. The CDR3 bases are TGCGCCAGCAGCCAAAGCGGGCCAGCGTCCGTCCACGAGCAGTACTTC. Protein: CASSQSGPASVHEQYF.

The chain is built from TRBV27 and TRBJ1-1, with D perhaps matching TRBD1 (6 bases). Germline assignment: CDR1 MNHEY and CDR2 SMNVEV (reference sequence). V shed 10 bases and J shed 3 bases, with 15 bases lying between them. CDR3 length: 13 residues. As DNA, the CDR3 is TGTGCCACCCGGTCGGGGGGCTACACTGAAGCTTTCTTT. It yields the protein CATRSGGYTEAFF.

This chain's CDR3 is CASKTDRGQNQPQHF. CDR3 nucleotides: TGTGCCAGCAAAACGGACAGGGGGCAGAACCAGCCCCAGCATTTT. J is TRBJ1-5 and V is TRBV6-1; 11 bases match TRBD1. In germline, CDR1 is MNHNS, CDR2 SASEGT. The CDR3 has 15 amino acids. V shed 7 bases, J shed 7 bases, and the junction held 9 bases outside the gene matches.

This chain uses TRBV5-4 with TRBJ2-5; D is ambiguous. The germline V and J ends were trimmed by 0 bases and 3 bases, with 6 bases remaining between them. The CDR3 length is 13 residues. The germline V gene encodes CDR1 SGHNT and CDR2 YYREEE (reference sequence). As DNA, the CDR3 is TGTGCCAGCAGCTTGGCGCAGGAAGAGACCCAGTACTTC. Its protein is CASSLAQEETQYF. The whole variable domain, filled in from reference TRBV5-4 and TRBJ2-5, reads ETGVTQSPTHLIKTRGQQVTLRCSSQSGHNTVSWYQQALGQGPQFIFQYYREEENGRGNFPPRFSGLQFPNYSSELNVNALELDDSALYLCASSLAQEETQYFGPGTRLLVL.